Following are 5 T cell receptor beta chains from one sample sequenced in a study of blood T cell repertoires in COVID-19. Generated by immunoSEQ multiplex PCR, the TCRdb table keeps only in-frame clones and is missing some. Found here are 400,000 or so clones, over 75% of them singletons; the top ten hold more than 0.95%. Sequencing was carried out using PBMCs or T cells enriched from blood (not recorded which). The receptors come from a man younger than 45 who had recovered from COVID-19.

The V call is TRBV7-9, the J call TRBJ1-6; TRBD1 aligns across 7 bases. The germline CDR1 and CDR2 sequences are SEHNR and FQNEAQ (reference sequence). This CDR3 contains 16 residues. Unmatched junction bases numbered 5, after V lost 6 bases and J lost 0 bases. CDR3 sequence: CASRRDSSSYNSPLHF. In DNA form, the CDR3 reads TGTGCCAGCAGACGGGACAGCAGCTCCTATAATTCACCCCTCCACTTT.

This sequence joins TRBV18 and TRBJ2-2, with a possible D match to TRBD1 (5 bases). With 6 bases removed from V and 3 bases from J, the gap between germline ends came to 14 bases. The CDR3 spans 15 residues. Germline CDR1 reads KGHSH; CDR2 reads LQKENI. Written as DNA, the CDR3 is TGTGCCAGCTCCCCCAGGGAAACGGACACCGGGGAGCTGTTTTTT. Translating it yields CASSPRETDTGELFF.

CDR3 nucleotide sequence: TGTGCCTGGAGTGGGGACAGGGGGCTCAATCAGCCCCAGCATTTT. Its protein is CAWSGDRGLNQPQHF. The chain carries TRBV30 and TRBJ1-5, with 12 bases fitting TRBD1. This CDR3 region has 15 residues. Looked up from germline, CDR1 is GTSNPN and CDR2 is SVGIG (reference sequence). After removal of 1 base from V and 3 bases from J, the junction contained 1 base not matched to a gene.

The gene calls are TRBV28 and TRBJ2-3; 8 bases agree with TRBD2. Germline loops: CDR1 MDHEN, CDR2 SYDVKM. The CDR3 runs to 14 residues. After removal of 6 bases from V and 6 bases from J, the junction contained 8 bases not matched to a gene. The CDR3 DNA is TGTGCCAGCAGGGCAGCGGGAGAGGAGGATACGCAGTATTTT. As protein: CASRAAGEEDTQYF. Using reference TRBV28 and TRBJ2-3 for the parts outside the CDR3, the full variable domain is DVKVTQSSRYLVKRTGEKVFLECVQDMDHENMFWYRQDPGLGLRLIYFSYDVKMKEKGDIPEGYSVSREKKERFSLILESASTNQTSMYLCASRAAGEEDTQYFGPGTRLTVL.

The chain combines TRBV6-4 with TRBJ2-1, with 9 nucleotides matching TRBD1. Germline assignment: CDR1 MRHNA and CDR2 SNTAGT. The V gene end was trimmed by 3 bases and the J gene end by 7 bases; junction bases not matched to a gene: 13. The CDR3 runs to 17 residues. This CDR3 reads CASSDSFEGQGRNEQFF. CDR3 nucleotide sequence: TGTGCCAGCAGTGATTCTTTCGAGGGACAGGGTAGGAATGAGCAGTTCTTC.